The clone carrying this TCR beta chain occurred a few times. Its antigen is unknown. With a J-beta primer mix and a sample-barcoded 5' primer, a second PCR ran about 7 to 11 cycles. TCRdb re-derived calls from the 5' RACE reads in MiXCR, one entry per CDR3 protein. The data contain 1,300,000 or so distinct CDR3 sequences, around 59% of them singletons. This sample is part of a study of blood T cells in healthy people across ages. Background on the study: Capture by template switching was about one barcoded beta molecule per two T cells. General study findings and limits: Per million T cells, TCR beta diversity dropped about linearly as age rose.

Germline-derived CDR1 and CDR2 are SGHTA and FQGNSA. The CDR3 loop spans 13 amino acids. V was pared by 3 bases and J by 6 bases, with 1 base of the junction left unmatched. This sequence originates from a man younger than 30 in good health. Sequenced: blood. The V gene is TRBV7-2, the J gene TRBJ2-1; 8 positions agree with TRBD1. Here the CDR3 DNA reads TGTGCCAGCAGCTTCACAGGGGGCAATGAGCAGTTCTTC. Protein sequence: CASSFTGGNEQFF.